This T cell receptor beta chain was identified during a study of T cell responses to AZD1222 COVID-19 vaccine. This clone is classed as medium-sized. Its antigen is not known. V was shortened by 6 bases and J by 4 bases, with 6 bases between the two germline ends. Germline V gene sequence: CDR1 LNHDA, CDR2 SQIVND (reference sequence). The CDR3 extends over 11 amino acids. Profiled with immunoSEQ multiplex PCR; TCRdb holds only in-frame clones, not every one. There are around 120,000 clones in the sample; more than 85% occur only once, and roughly 7.1% lies in the top ten. Overall study findings and caveats: The donor group comprised mostly white British people and more females; the analysis possibly underestimated clonal diversity. Within unmutated variant regions lay the reported targets of nearly half of spike-specific TCRs.

This sequence originates from an adult who received the AZD1222 COVID-19 vaccine. Sequences were derived from peripheral blood, sampled 28 days after the second AZD1222 dose. The chain is built from TRBV19 and TRBJ1-2, with D uncertain. The DNA of the CDR3 is TGTGCCAGTAGGCTCTTCTATGGCTACACCTTC. Translated: CASRLFYGYTF.